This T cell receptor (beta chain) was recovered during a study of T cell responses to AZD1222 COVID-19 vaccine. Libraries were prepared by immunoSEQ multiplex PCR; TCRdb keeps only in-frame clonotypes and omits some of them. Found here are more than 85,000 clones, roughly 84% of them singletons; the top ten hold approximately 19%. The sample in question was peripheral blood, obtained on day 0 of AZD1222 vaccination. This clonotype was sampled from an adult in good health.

CDR3 region: CASSFGLTSGGSTDTQYF. The DNA for the CDR3 is TGTGCCAGCAGCTTCGGTCTGACTAGCGGGGGTAGCACAGATACGCAGTATTTT. The chain carries TRBV5-4 and TRBJ2-3, with 12 nucleotides matching TRBD2. The CDR3 covers 18 residues. Germline V gene data show CDR1 as SGHNT and CDR2 as YYREEE (reference sequence). With V trimmed by 2 bases and J by 0 bases, 7 bases remained unmatched.